Below, 9 T cell receptor beta chains from the same sample are listed, as sequenced in a study of cytomegalovirus exposure and HLA in healthy donors. 60 Vbeta and 13 Jbeta primers were used in PCR. Data came from immunoSEQ multiplex PCR; TCRdb stores just in-frame clones and leaves some out. The profile shows some 110,000 clones, around three quarters of them singletons. Sequencing used PBMCs. The receptor source for this set is a man aged 50 or older in good health and CMV-seropositive.

V usage is TRBV27 and J usage is TRBJ1-1, with 8 bases fitting TRBD1. The germline CDR1 and CDR2 sequences are MNHEY and SMNVEV (reference sequence). V shed 0 bases and J 3 bases; nucleotides not matched to a gene: 3. The CDR3 has 15 residues. As DNA, the CDR3 is TGTGCCAGCAGTTTATCCCGGACAGGGTACACTGAAGCTTTCTTT. Translating it yields CASSLSRTGYTEAFF.

The chain carries TRBV19 and TRBJ1-5, with unresolved D. From germline, CDR1 is LNHDA and CDR2 SQIVND (reference sequence). This CDR3 contains 15 residues. V was cut by 5 bases and J by 6 bases, with 17 bases left in between. The CDR3 coding sequence is TGTGCCAGTAGTGCCGAGGGCGAAGGGTTTCAGCCCCAGCATTTT. Its translation: CASSAEGEGFQPQHF.

The chain is built from TRBV30 and TRBJ1-2; no definite D call. V shed 1 base and J shed 6 bases, with 6 bases lying between them. Per the germline V gene, CDR1 is GTSNPN and CDR2 is SVGIG (reference sequence). The CDR3 extends over 11 amino acids. For the CDR3, the DNA is TGTGCCTGGAGTGATACAGATGGCTACACCTTC. Translating it yields CAWSDTDGYTF.

The CDR3 is CASSSAGATNEKLFF. The CDR3 DNA sequence: TGTGCCAGCAGTTCGGCAGGTGCAACTAATGAAAAACTGTTTTTT. The chain carries TRBV28 and TRBJ1-4; D remains ambiguous. Germline CDR1 is MDHEN and CDR2 is SYDVKM. The V and J ends lost 4 bases and 0 bases respectively, with 9 bases between them. This CDR3 comprises 15 residues.

The chain links TRBV7-9 to TRBJ1-6, with 7 bases aligning to TRBD1. The CDR3 runs 16 residues. Germline assignment: CDR1 SEHNR and CDR2 FQNEAQ (reference sequence). Germline trimming cut 4 bases from V and 5 bases from J; bases unmatched to any gene: 8. CDR3 in amino acids: CASSSLNDRDNSPLHF. Here the CDR3 DNA reads TGTGCCAGCAGCTCCCTAAACGACAGGGATAATTCACCCCTCCACTTT.

The chain carries TRBV7-6 and TRBJ2-7, with 11 positions matching TRBD2. Germline V gives CDR1 SGHVS, CDR2 FNYEAQ. V was clipped by 5 bases and J by 3 bases; unmatched bases: 9. The CDR3 totals 16 residues. CDR3 nucleotide sequence: TGTGCCAGCAGCCGCTTCGGGGGGACTAGCGGCTACGAGCAGTACTTC. This translates into CASSRFGGTSGYEQYF.

There are a few counts of this clone. This chain links TRBV10-3 with TRBJ2-5; 11 bases line up with TRBD2. V lost 6 bases and J lost 11; bases outside the gene matches: 17. CDR1 and CDR2 (germline): ENHRY, SYGVKD. The CDR3 totals 16 residues. In DNA form, the CDR3 reads TGTGCCATCAGCCAACTAGCGGGAGCTCGAGCGTTTGAGCAGTACTTC. As protein: CAISQLAGARAFEQYF.

The chain has TRBV7-2 and TRBJ2-7; the D is unclear. CDR3 size: 14 residues. V was trimmed by 4 bases and J by 3 bases, leaving 13 bases between them. Germline loops: CDR1 SGHTA, CDR2 FQGNSA. The CDR3 DNA reads TGTGCCAGCAGCTCCACCCCCGGAGTCTACGAGCAGTACTTC. It codes for CASSSTPGVYEQYF.

The V and J genes are TRBV6-1 and TRBJ1-2; the D is unclear. The CDR3 totals 13 residues. CDR1 is MNHNS, CDR2 SASEGT, per germline. The germline V and J ends were trimmed by 2 bases and 1 base, with 5 bases remaining between them. As DNA, the CDR3 is TGTGCCAGCAGTGAATCACTTAACTATGGCTACACCTTC. Its translation is CASSESLNYGYTF.